One sample yielded the 17 T cell receptor beta chains listed below, sequenced in a study of blood T cells in healthy people across ages. Together with a sample-barcoded 5' primer, a J-beta primer mix was included in a second PCR lasting about 7 to 11 cycles. TCRdb re-called the 5' RACE reads through MiXCR, storing one row per CDR3 protein. This sample carries 650,000 to 800,000 distinct CDR3 sequences, around 42% of them seen once, and the ten largest clones take under 20%. Sequenced: blood. All receptors come from a man in his 60s in good health.

This chain connects TRBV7-3 to TRBJ1-1; 7 bases are shared with TRBD1. Looked up from germline, CDR1 is SGHTA and CDR2 is FQGTGA. With V trimmed by 3 bases and J by 1 base, 5 bases remained unmatched. CDR3 size: 15 residues. The chain's CDR3 is CASSLTGSENTEAFF. The CDR3 region has the DNA TGTGCCAGCAGCTTGACAGGGAGTGAGAACACTGAAGCTTTCTTT.

The table lists this clonotype with a few counts. The chain has TRBV5-1 and TRBJ2-1; TRBD2 matches 10 bases. The CDR3 sequence is 15 residues long. Trimming took 4 bases from V and 9 from J; bases not matched to a gene: 10. Germline V lookup: CDR1 SGHRS, CDR2 YFSETQ. The CDR3 region is CASSPGVAGGVEQFF. CDR3 in DNA: TGCGCCAGCAGCCCCGGGGTAGCGGGGGGTGTTGAGCAGTTCTTC.

This clonotype appeared many times. The rearrangement joins TRBV28 to TRBJ2-6; D is perhaps TRBD2 (5 bases). V dropped 5 bases and J dropped 0 bases, with 20 bases sitting between them. This CDR3 region has 19 residues. The germline V gene has CDR1 MDHEN and CDR2 SYDVKM. As DNA, the CDR3 is TGTGCCAGCAGTCCCCAAGGACGGGAAAAGGGCTCTGGGGCCAACGTCCTGACTTTC. Translating it yields CASSPQGREKGSGANVLTF.

This clonotype was picked up a small number of times. The chain links TRBV20-1 to TRBJ2-1; maybe TRBD2 (6 bases). The CDR3 totals 14 residues. Trimming shortened V by 5 bases and J by 6 bases, and 17 bases separated the two germline ends. CDR1 and CDR2 from the germline V gene are DFQATT and SNEGSKA (reference sequence). CDR3 sequence: CSAPYTYGGNEQFF. CDR3 nucleotide sequence: TGCAGTGCTCCCTACACCTACGGGGGCAATGAGCAGTTCTTC.

The rearrangement uses TRBV6-6 and TRBJ1-6; possible D gene TRBD1, 5 bases. The germline V and J ends were trimmed by 2 bases and 7 bases, with 15 bases remaining between them. The V gene's germline CDR1 is MNHNY and CDR2 SVGAGI (reference sequence). The CDR3 has 16 amino acids. The DNA for the CDR3 is TGTGCCAGCAGTTACAGGGGCAGGGAGGGGAATTCACCCCTCCACTTT. This sequence encodes CASSYRGREGNSPLHF.

This clonotype has only a few counts. V and J are TRBV9 and TRBJ2-1; D remains unclear. V was cut by 2 bases and J by 0 bases, with 12 bases left in between. Germline CDR1 SGDLS, CDR2 YYNGEE. The CDR3 is 16 residues long. The CDR3 region has the DNA TGTGCCAGCAGCGTTATCAGTGGATCCTCCTACAATGAGCAGTTCTTC. This codes for CASSVISGSSYNEQFF. The full variable domain, rest sourced from reference TRBV9 and TRBJ2-1, is DSGVTQTPKHLITATGQRVTLRCSPRSGDLSVYWYQQSLDQGLQFLIQYYNGEERAKGNILERFSAQQFPDLHSELNLSSLELGDSALYFCASSVISGSSYNEQFFGPGTRLTVL.

This clonotype was observed a handful of times. The V gene is TRBV7-9, the J gene TRBJ2-7; D unclear. The germline V gene has CDR1 SEHNR and CDR2 FQNEAQ (reference sequence). The CDR3 consists of 14 residues. The ends were cut back, 1 base at V and 3 bases at J, with 10 bases in the middle. In DNA, the CDR3 is TGTGCCAGCAGCTTAGGAAGCAGGATCTACGAGCAGTACTTC. It codes for CASSLGSRIYEQYF.

This clonotype has just a few counts. The genes are TRBV20-1 and TRBJ2-5; perhaps TRBD1 as D (5 bases). Germline V gene sequence: CDR1 DFQATT, CDR2 SNEGSKA (reference sequence). The germline V and J ends were trimmed by 3 bases and 4 bases, with 21 bases remaining between them. The CDR3 totals 16 residues. The chain's CDR3 is CSASWAGQGSIETQYF. In DNA, the CDR3 is TGCAGTGCTAGCTGGGCAGGGCAGGGATCGATAGAGACCCAGTACTTC.

This clonotype came up a few times. The chain carries TRBV28 and TRBJ2-7; no definite D call. The DNA end is a closer match to TRBJ2-5, so the J assignment may be wrong. This CDR3 has 11 residues. CDR1 and CDR2 from the germline V gene are MDHEN and SYDVKM. The CDR3 loop is CASSARGTQYF. CDR3 DNA: TGTGCCAGCAGCGCTAGAGGGACCCAGTACTTC.

The V and J genes are TRBV20-1 and TRBJ2-7; 15 positions agree with TRBD2. Germline V gene lookup returns CDR1 DFQATT and CDR2 SNEGSKA (reference sequence). J gave up 12 bases and V 3 bases, and 9 bases lay outside the gene matches. CDR3 length: 14 amino acids. This chain's CDR3 is CSASPGLAGGRPYF. As DNA, the CDR3 is TGCAGTGCTAGCCCTGGACTAGCGGGGGGGCGGCCGTACTTC.

The table lists this clonotype with a few counts. This sequence joins TRBV6-5 and TRBJ2-6; D not resolved. V shed 5 bases and J shed 0 bases, with 8 bases lying between them. Germline CDR1 MNHEY, CDR2 SVGAGI. CDR3 length: 15 amino acids. CDR3 sequence reads: CASSKLSSGANVLTF. The CDR3 DNA reads as TGTGCCAGCAGTAAACTGAGCTCTGGGGCCAACGTCCTGACTTTC.

As for this clonotype: At one of its ends the junction is not consistent with the germline gene, which may arise from a read error. The genes are TRBV3-1 and TRBJ2-1, with D perhaps matching TRBD2 (6 bases). The CDR3 has 12 amino acids. The germline gives CDR1 LGHDT, CDR2 YNNKEL (reference sequence). CDR3 bases: TGTGCCATCAGCCGGGAGAGGAATGAGCAGTTCTTC. Its translation: CAISRERNEQFF.

This clonotype has more than one count but fewer than ten. The chain links TRBV28 to TRBJ2-5; TRBD2 might be the D (5 bases). The J call may not be correct, given that the DNA end is closer to TRBJ2-7. The CDR3 spans 18 residues. Germline CDR1 reads MDHEN; CDR2 reads SYDVKM. In DNA form, the CDR3 reads TGTGCCAGCAGGCGGACGGGCTCGCCTAGCCTTAACCGGGGCGAGCAGTACTTC. The encoded protein is CASRRTGSPSLNRGEQYF.

The chain links TRBV13 to TRBJ2-7; 10 nucleotides agree with TRBD2. Germline values: CDR1 PRHDT, CDR2 FYEKMQ (reference sequence). V lost 1 base and J lost 7; bases outside the gene matches: 10. The CDR3 loop spans 16 amino acids. CDR3 protein: CASSLALLAGRNEQYF. The CDR3 bases are TGTGCCAGCAGCTTAGCCCTACTAGCGGGGAGGAATGAGCAGTACTTC.

The chain is built from TRBV18 and TRBJ2-7; perhaps TRBD1 as D (5 bases). The CDR3 covers 13 residues. Germline loops: CDR1 KGHSH, CDR2 LQKENI. Trimming removed 2 bases at V and 2 bases at J, with 7 bases between. The CDR3 region is CASSPVGAYEQYF. CDR3 bases: TGTGCCAGCTCACCAGTAGGGGCCTACGAGCAGTACTTC.

A word on this clonotype: The germline gene is not matched at one end of the junction; a read error may be the cause. CDR3 sequence reads: CASSQDRGYGQYF. For the CDR3, the DNA is TGTGCCAGCAGCCAAGACAGGGGGTACGGGCAGTACTTC. The chain has TRBV7-3 and TRBJ2-7; 9 nucleotides line up with TRBD1. Germline CDR1 is SGHTA and CDR2 is FQGTGA. This CDR3 spans 13 amino acids.

The table lists this clonotype with a few counts. This chain links TRBV7-3 with TRBJ2-7, with D perhaps given as TRBD1 or TRBD2 (5 bases each). The V end was cut by 6 bases, the J end by 1 base, with 16 bases between. The CDR3 extends over 15 amino acids. Per the germline V gene, CDR1 is SGHTA and CDR2 is FQGTGA. CDR3 DNA: TGTGCCAGCAGTCCCGGTCACGGGGCGTCCTACGAGCAGTACTTC. Its protein is CASSPGHGASYEQYF.